This T cell receptor (beta chain) originates from a study of blood T cell repertoires in COVID-19. Across the study: Whether acute or convalescent, the COVID-19 samples came from the United States, Italy and Spain. From T cells, B-cell-depleted T cells, or PBMCs came the material, which was cDNA or gDNA.

Original processing methods: The assay estimated nucleated cells by amplifying reference gene primers. This table comes from immunoSEQ multiplex PCR, and its TCRdb copy is limited to in-frame clones, with some not included. The DNA was the basis for D and trimming; V, J and clone size are from that table. The data contain about 270,000 clones, approximately 89% of them singletons. CDR1 MGHDK and CDR2 SYGVNS come from the germline V gene. The CDR3 is made up of 15 amino acids. The V gene lost 0 bases and the J gene lost 7 bases, with 15 bases spanning the gap. This clone was found a few times. Material: peripheral blood. This chain connects TRBV25-1 to TRBJ1-2; no reliable D call. This TCR derives from a middle-aged man with active or convalescent COVID-19. CDR3 coding DNA: TGTGCCAGCAGTGAATACCGAGGAGATTCTTCTGGCTACACCTTC. This gives the protein CASSEYRGDSSGYTF.